This TCR beta chain was sequenced during a study of T cell changes during pregnancy in multiple sclerosis. V was cut by 0 bases and J by 0 bases, with 5 bases left in between. The V gene's germline CDR1 is GTSNPN and CDR2 SVGIG (reference sequence). The CDR3 totals 13 residues. Profiled with immunoSEQ multiplex PCR; TCRdb holds only in-frame clones, not every one. The data show some 30,000 clones, approximately 88% seen once. The table lists this clone with a few counts. The starting material was CD8+ T cells from peripheral blood mononuclear cells, obtained before pregnancy. The chain uses TRBV30 and TRBJ1-1; D call uncertain. This TCR was recovered from a female donor with multiple sclerosis, enrolled in a pregnancy study. The CDR3 reads CAWSVAVNTEAFF. The CDR3 DNA reads as TGTGCCTGGAGTGTAGCTGTGAACACTGAAGCTTTCTTT.